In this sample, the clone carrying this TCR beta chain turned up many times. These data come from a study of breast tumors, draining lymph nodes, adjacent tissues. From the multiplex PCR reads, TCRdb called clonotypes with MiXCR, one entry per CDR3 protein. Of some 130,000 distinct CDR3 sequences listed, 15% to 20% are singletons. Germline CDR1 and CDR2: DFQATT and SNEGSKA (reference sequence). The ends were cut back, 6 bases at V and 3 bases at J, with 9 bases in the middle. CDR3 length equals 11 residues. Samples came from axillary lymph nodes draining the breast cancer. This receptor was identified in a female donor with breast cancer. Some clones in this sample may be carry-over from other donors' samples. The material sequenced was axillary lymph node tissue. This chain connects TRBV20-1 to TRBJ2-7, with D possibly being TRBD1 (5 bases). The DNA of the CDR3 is TGCAGTGCCCTGACAGACTACGAGCAGTACTTC. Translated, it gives CSALTDYEQYF.